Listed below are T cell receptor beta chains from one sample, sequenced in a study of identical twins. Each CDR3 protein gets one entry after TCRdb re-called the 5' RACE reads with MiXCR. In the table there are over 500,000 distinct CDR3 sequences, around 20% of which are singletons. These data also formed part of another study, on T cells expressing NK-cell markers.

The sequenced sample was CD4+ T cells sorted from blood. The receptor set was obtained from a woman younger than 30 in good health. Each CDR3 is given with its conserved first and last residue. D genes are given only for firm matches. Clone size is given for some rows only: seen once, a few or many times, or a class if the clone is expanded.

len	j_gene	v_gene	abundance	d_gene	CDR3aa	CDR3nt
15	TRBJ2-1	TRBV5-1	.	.	CASTPSSYPYNEQFF	TGCGCCAGCACGCCTAGCTCCTATCCCTACAATGAGCAGTTCTTC
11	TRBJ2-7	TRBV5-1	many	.	CASSLVNEQYF	TGCGCCAGCAGCCTTGTCAACGAGCAGTACTTC
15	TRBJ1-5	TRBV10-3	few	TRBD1	CAISRQGTVGQPQHF	TGTGCCATCAGTCGACAGGGCACAGTCGGTCAGCCCCAGCATTTT
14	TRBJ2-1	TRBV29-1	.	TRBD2	CSVIAGEAYNEQFF	TGCAGCGTGATAGCGGGAGAAGCCTACAATGAGCAGTTCTTC
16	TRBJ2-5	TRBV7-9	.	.	CASSPTITLGIETQYF	TGTGCCAGCAGCCCGACGATCACTCTCGGTATCGAGACCCAGTACTTC
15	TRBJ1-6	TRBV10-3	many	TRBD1	CAIRETGQGNSPLHF	TGTGCCATCAGAGAAACCGGACAGGGGAATTCACCCCTCCACTTT
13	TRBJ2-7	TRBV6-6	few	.	CASMPGTDDEQYF	TGTGCCAGCATGCCCGGGACCGATGACGAGCAGTACTTC
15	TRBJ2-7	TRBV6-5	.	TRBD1	CASSYVGQGNDEQYF	TGTGCCAGCAGTTATGTCGGACAGGGGAATGACGAGCAGTACTTC
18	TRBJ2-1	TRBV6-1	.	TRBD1	CASSPGQGPPFGGNEQFF	TGTGCCAGCAGTCCGGGACAGGGGCCGCCCTTCGGGGGCAATGAGCAGTTCTTC
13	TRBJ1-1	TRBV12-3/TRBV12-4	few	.	CASSLTDHTEAFF	TGTGCCAGCAGCTTGACAGACCACACTGAAGCTTTCTTT
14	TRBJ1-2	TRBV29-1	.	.	CSVEDPRGSYGYTF	TGCAGCGTTGAAGATCCAAGGGGAAGTTATGGCTACACCTTC